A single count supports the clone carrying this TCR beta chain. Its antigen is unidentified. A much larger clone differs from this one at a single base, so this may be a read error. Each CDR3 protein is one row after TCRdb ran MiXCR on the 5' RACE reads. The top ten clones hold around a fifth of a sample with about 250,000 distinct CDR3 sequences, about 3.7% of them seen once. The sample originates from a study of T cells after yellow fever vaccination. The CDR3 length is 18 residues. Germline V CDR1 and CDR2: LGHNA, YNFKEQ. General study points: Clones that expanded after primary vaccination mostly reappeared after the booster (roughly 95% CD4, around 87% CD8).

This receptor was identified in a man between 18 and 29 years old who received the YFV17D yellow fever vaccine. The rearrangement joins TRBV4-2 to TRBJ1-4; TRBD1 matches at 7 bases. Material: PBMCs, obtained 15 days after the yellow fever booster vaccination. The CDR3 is CASSPGDREGATHEKLFF. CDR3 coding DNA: TGTGCCAGCAGCCCAGGCGACAGGGAGGGTGCAACTCATGAAAAACTGTTTTTT.